This TCR beta chain was documented in a study of blood T cell repertoires in COVID-19. Across the study: Acute and convalescent COVID-19 specimens originated in the United States, Italy and Spain.

In the original processing: Counts of nucleated cells, estimated from reference gene primer amplification, were obtained. Data came from immunoSEQ multiplex PCR; TCRdb stores just in-frame clones and leaves some out. The V and J calls and the clone size are those of that table, but D and trimming were determined from the DNA. The table shows around 30,000 clones, with nearly 90% occurring only once. Germline V gene data show CDR1 as SGHTA and CDR2 as FQGNSA. There are 14 residues in the CDR3. The germline V and J ends were trimmed by 1 base and 3 bases, with 9 bases remaining between them. The receptor was isolated from a man in his fifties or sixties with active COVID-19. J is TRBJ1-1 and V is TRBV7-2; D call uncertain. The source material was peripheral blood. DNA for the CDR3: TGTGCCAGCAGCTTAGGTGTCCAGTACACTGAAGCTTTCTTT. It translates to CASSLGVQYTEAFF. The variable domain in full, with the rest retrieved from reference TRBV7-2 and TRBJ1-1, is GAGVSQSPSNKVTEKGKDVELRCDPISGHTALYWYRQSLGQGLEFLIYFQGNSAPDKSGLPSDRFSAERTGGSVSTLTIQRTQQEDSAVYLCASSLGVQYTEAFFGQGTRLTVV.